These 24 T cell receptor beta chains originate from one sample sequenced in a study of shared clonotypes between healthy human individuals. CD45RO-negative cells were positively selected for CCR7, leaving out terminally differentiated effector memory CD45RA+ cells. Repertoires were generated with immunoSEQ multiplex PCR, while TCRdb's copy carries only in-frame clones and drops some. The repertoire includes about 870,000 clones, roughly 92% of them detected once, and 24% sits in the top ten. Specimen: naive CD8+ T cells sorted from blood. The receptors derive from a man younger than 40 in good health.

The rearrangement joins TRBV7-9 to TRBJ2-1, with TRBD2 matching over 11 bases. This CDR3 has 14 residues. In germline, CDR1 is SEHNR, CDR2 FQNEAQ (reference sequence). The J segment lost 10 bases and the V segment lost 5 bases, leaving 7 bases of the junction unmatched. CDR3 coding DNA: TGTGCCAGCAGCCCATTATCTAGCGGGGGGGAGCAGTTCTTC. Encoded protein: CASSPLSSGGEQFF.

The V call is TRBV25-1, the J call TRBJ2-7; 11 positions agree with TRBD2. V shed 6 bases, J shed 3 bases, and the junction held 10 bases outside the gene matches. From germline, CDR1 is MGHDK and CDR2 SYGVNS. This CDR3 region has 16 residues. For the CDR3, the DNA is TGTGCCAGCAGCGACGGGACTAGCGGACCATACTACGAGCAGTACTTC. Encoded protein: CASSDGTSGPYYEQYF.

V and J are TRBV29-1 and TRBJ2-1; D not resolved. Germline values: CDR1 SQVTM, CDR2 ANQGSEA. The CDR3 totals 12 residues. The germline V and J ends were trimmed by 6 bases and 9 bases, with 15 bases remaining between them. CDR3 residues: CSVDPIRAEQFF. CDR3 nucleotide sequence: TGCAGCGTCGACCCGATTAGAGCTGAGCAGTTCTTC.

CDR3 DNA sequence: TGTGCCAGCCGGGCGGGGATGAACACCGGGGAGCTGTTTTTT. Amino acids: CASRAGMNTGELFF. The chain uses TRBV27 and TRBJ2-2, with D possibly TRBD2 on 6 matching bases. The CDR3 spans 14 residues. Trimming left V 8 bases short and J 1 base short, with 11 bases between. Germline CDR1 MNHEY, CDR2 SMNVEV (reference sequence).

The chain has TRBV25-1 and TRBJ2-3; 9 bases are a match to TRBD2. The J segment lost 5 bases and the V segment lost 8 bases, leaving 5 bases of the junction unmatched. Germline CDR1 MGHDK, CDR2 SYGVNS. This CDR3 contains 13 residues. CDR3 DNA sequence: TGTGCCAGCGGGGGAGCGGGAGGAGATACGCAGTATTTT. Its translation: CASGGAGGDTQYF.

The V and J genes are TRBV27 and TRBJ2-7; 9 bases map to TRBD2. Germline V lookup: CDR1 MNHEY, CDR2 SMNVEV (reference sequence). J gave up 3 bases and V 7 bases, and 19 bases lay outside the gene matches. This CDR3 is 18 amino acids long. The CDR3 loop reads CASTERAPGLADIYEQYF. The CDR3 DNA sequence: TGTGCCAGCACTGAACGTGCCCCGGGACTAGCAGATATCTACGAGCAGTACTTC.

The rearrangement links TRBV14 to TRBJ1-1; D is uncertain. CDR1 and CDR2 from the germline V gene are SGHDN and FVKESK. V was cut by 6 bases and J by 1 base, with 12 bases left in between. This CDR3 spans 14 amino acids. The CDR3 loop is CASRPVGRNTEAFF. CDR3 in DNA: TGTGCCAGCAGACCAGTCGGCCGGAACACTGAAGCTTTCTTT.

The chain has TRBV28 and TRBJ2-7, with 9 bases identical to TRBD2. Trimming cost V 3 bases and J 4 bases; bases outside gene matches: 7. The CDR3 runs to 15 residues. Per germline, CDR1 MDHEN and CDR2 SYDVKM. The CDR3 DNA follows: TGTGCCAGCAGTTTGGGACTAGCCTGGGTATACGAGCAGTACTTC. Its translation: CASSLGLAWVYEQYF.

This clone was seen just once. The chain has TRBV5-6 and TRBJ2-7, with 8 bases matching TRBD2. V lost 4 bases, J lost 3 bases, and 6 bases stayed unmatched. Germline-derived CDR1 and CDR2 are SGHDT and YYEEEE. The CDR3 length is 14 residues. CDR3 in DNA: TGTGCCAGCAGCAGCGGGAGTACGATCTACGAGCAGTACTTC. Protein product: CASSSGSTIYEQYF.

V usage is TRBV7-9 and J usage is TRBJ2-7, with 8 bases aligning to TRBD2. The CDR3 runs 15 residues. In germline, CDR1 is SEHNR, CDR2 FQNEAQ (reference sequence). The J segment lost 2 bases and the V segment lost 5 bases, leaving 8 bases of the junction unmatched. As DNA, the CDR3 is TGTGCCAGCAGCCCCGGACTAGCAGGAACCTACGAGCAGTACTTC. It codes for CASSPGLAGTYEQYF.

The J gene is TRBJ2-7, the V gene TRBV5-1; D gene unclear. Trimming pared 2 bases from V and 4 bases from J, leaving 4 bases between. The CDR3 is made up of 11 amino acids. Germline-derived CDR1 and CDR2 are SGHRS and YFSETQ. DNA of the CDR3: TGCGCCAGCAGCTTAAATTACGAGCAGTACTTC. Translating it yields CASSLNYEQYF.

The rearrangement uses TRBV5-6 and TRBJ2-5, with D unclear. Trimming cost V 1 base and J 2 bases, with 9 bases left between them. The length of the CDR3 is 14 residues. Germline assignment: CDR1 SGHDT and CDR2 YYEEEE. For the CDR3, the DNA is TGTGCCAGCAGCTTGTCGCTAGGTCAAGAGACCCAGTACTTC. This translates into CASSLSLGQETQYF. The full variable domain, in which reference TRBV5-6 and TRBJ2-5 provide the parts outside the CDR3, is DAGVTQSPTHLIKTRGQQVTLRCSPKSGHDTVSWYQQALGQGPQFIFQYYEEEERQRGNFPDRFSGHQFPNYSSELNVNALLLGDSALYLCASSLSLGQETQYFGPGTRLLVL.

V gene TRBV11-2 combines with J gene TRBJ2-7; D is ambiguous. The CDR3 contains 17 residues. Germline V lookup: CDR1 SGHAT, CDR2 FQNNGV. Trimming pared 1 base from V and 0 bases from J, leaving 16 bases between. Written as DNA, the CDR3 is TGTGCCAGCAGCTTAGGTGTCACAGAGCCCGACTCCTACGAGCAGTACTTC. Protein sequence: CASSLGVTEPDSYEQYF.

The V and J genes are TRBV15 and TRBJ2-3; D is undetermined. Trimming took off 5 bases at V and 4 bases at J, with 13 bases between the two ends. The length of the CDR3 is 14 residues. Germline V gives CDR1 LNHNV, CDR2 YYDKDF (reference sequence). Here the CDR3 reads CATSHSLPPDTQYF. The CDR3 DNA sequence: TGTGCCACCAGCCATTCTCTGCCCCCAGATACGCAGTATTTT.

The genes are TRBV29-1 and TRBJ2-4; no clear D. V lost 4 bases and J lost 8, with 12 bases in between. In germline, CDR1 is SQVTM, CDR2 ANQGSEA. This CDR3 spans 12 amino acids. CDR3 DNA sequence: TGCAGCGTTGTCGGAAGGAAGGACATTCAGTACTTC. Translating it yields CSVVGRKDIQYF.

CDR3 in amino acids: CASSQVSGLPGTEAFF. In nucleotides, the CDR3 is TGCGCCAGCAGCCAAGTAAGCGGGCTCCCCGGGACTGAAGCTTTCTTT. V usage is TRBV4-1 and J usage is TRBJ1-1; D uncertain. Trimming cost V 1 base and J 5 bases, with 17 bases left between them. The germline V gene encodes CDR1 MGHRA and CDR2 YSYEKL. CDR3 length: 16 amino acids.

The V gene is TRBV9, the J gene TRBJ2-7, with D possibly TRBD1 on 5 matching bases. Looked up from germline, CDR1 is SGDLS and CDR2 is YYNGEE. CDR3 length: 15 residues. Trimming cost V 4 bases and J 3 bases, with 17 bases left between them. As DNA, the CDR3 is TGTGCCAGCAGCTCCAGGGCCGGGTCAGGCTACGAGCAGTACTTC. Translated, it gives CASSSRAGSGYEQYF.

The genes are TRBV30 and TRBJ2-3, with TRBD2 as a possible D gene (6 bases). The V gene lost 0 bases and the J gene lost 2 bases, with 21 bases spanning the gap. The CDR3 spans 18 residues. The germline V gene encodes CDR1 GTSNPN and CDR2 SVGIG (reference sequence). CDR3: CAWSVRAGGRKDTDTQYF. DNA for the CDR3: TGTGCCTGGAGTGTAAGAGCGGGTGGACGGAAAGACACAGATACGCAGTATTTT. The full variable domain, with the rest looked up from reference TRBV30 and TRBJ2-3, is SQTIHQWPATLVQPVGSPLSLECTVEGTSNPNLYWYRQAAGRGLQLLFYSVGIGQISSEVPQNLSASRPQDRQFILSSKKLLLSDSGFYLCAWSVRAGGRKDTDTQYFGPGTRLTVL.

This clone was counted between two and nine times. The CDR3 here is CASSHQLNQPQHF. The CDR3 DNA sequence: TGCGCCAGCAGCCACCAACTCAATCAGCCCCAGCATTTT. J is TRBJ1-5 and V is TRBV4-1; unclear D gene. This CDR3 is 13 amino acids long. Per the germline V gene, CDR1 is MGHRA and CDR2 is YSYEKL. The V and J ends lost 3 bases and 3 bases respectively, with 6 bases between them.

V and J are TRBV20-1 and TRBJ2-7; D is unresolved. V lost 5 bases to trimming and J lost 5 bases, with 10 bases between them. There are 11 residues in the CDR3. CDR1 is DFQATT and CDR2 is SNEGSKA in the germline V gene (reference sequence). This chain's CDR3 is CSAPGFNEQYF. The DNA of the CDR3 is TGCAGTGCTCCAGGATTCAACGAGCAGTACTTC.

Comments on this clone: The same CDR3 arises from other DNA sequences in this sample as well. The CDR3 coding sequence is TGTGCCAGCAGTGACTCCTACGAGCAGTACTTC. This gives the protein CASSDSYEQYF. V usage is TRBV2 and J usage is TRBJ2-7; D is undetermined. Germline CDR1 and CDR2: SNHLY and FYNNEI. CDR3 length equals 11 residues. V was clipped by 3 bases and J by 0 bases, with 0 bases between them.

Here the CDR3 DNA reads TGTGCCAGCTCAGGAACCGAAGCGGCTACCTACGAGCAGTACTTC. This codes for CASSGTEAATYEQYF. The V gene is TRBV18, the J gene TRBJ2-7, with D perhaps matching TRBD2 (5 bases). Trimming pared 5 bases from V and 2 bases from J, leaving 16 bases between. The CDR3 length is 15 residues. CDR1 is KGHSH and CDR2 is LQKENI in the germline V gene.

The chain recombines TRBV7-2 with TRBJ2-7; no definite D call. Trimming shortened V by 3 bases and J by 3 bases, and 12 bases separated the two germline ends. The CDR3 contains 14 residues. Germline lookup yields CDR1 SGHTA and CDR2 FQGNSA. CDR3 sequence: CASSFGSAHYEQYF. The DNA of the CDR3 is TGTGCCAGCAGCTTCGGGTCAGCCCACTACGAGCAGTACTTC.

This CDR3 reads CASSQDNWAYEQYF. The CDR3 DNA follows: TGTGCCAGCAGCCAAGATAATTGGGCCTACGAGCAGTACTTC. The chain carries TRBV14 and TRBJ2-7; no clear D gene. From germline, CDR1 is SGHDN and CDR2 FVKESK. The CDR3 loop spans 14 amino acids. V lost 0 bases and J 2 bases, leaving 8 bases between the germline ends.